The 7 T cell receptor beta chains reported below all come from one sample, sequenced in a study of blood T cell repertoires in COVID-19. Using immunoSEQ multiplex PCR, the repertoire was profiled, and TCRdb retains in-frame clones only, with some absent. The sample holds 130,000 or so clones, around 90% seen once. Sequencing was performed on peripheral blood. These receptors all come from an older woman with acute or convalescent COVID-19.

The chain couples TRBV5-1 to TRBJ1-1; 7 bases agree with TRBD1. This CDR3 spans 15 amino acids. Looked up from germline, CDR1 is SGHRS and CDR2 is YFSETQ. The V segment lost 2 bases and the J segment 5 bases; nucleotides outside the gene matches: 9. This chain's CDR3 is CASSLWTGGGTEAFF. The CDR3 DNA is TGCGCCAGCAGCTTATGGACAGGAGGTGGGACTGAAGCTTTCTTT.

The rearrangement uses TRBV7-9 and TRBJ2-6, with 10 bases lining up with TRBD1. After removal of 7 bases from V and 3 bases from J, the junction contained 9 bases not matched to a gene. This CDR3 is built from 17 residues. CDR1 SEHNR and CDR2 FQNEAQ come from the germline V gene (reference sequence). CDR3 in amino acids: CASTADRGRNGANVLTF. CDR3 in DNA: TGTGCCAGCACCGCAGACAGGGGGCGTAATGGGGCCAACGTCCTGACTTTC.

The CDR3 reads CASARGSGANVLTF. The CDR3 DNA reads as TGTGCCAGCGCTCGGGGCTCTGGGGCCAACGTCCTGACTTTC. J is TRBJ2-6 and V is TRBV2, with D tentatively TRBD2 (5 bases). This CDR3 spans 14 amino acids. Germline CDR1 reads SNHLY; CDR2 reads FYNNEI. Trimming removed 8 bases from V and 0 bases from J, with 8 bases in between.

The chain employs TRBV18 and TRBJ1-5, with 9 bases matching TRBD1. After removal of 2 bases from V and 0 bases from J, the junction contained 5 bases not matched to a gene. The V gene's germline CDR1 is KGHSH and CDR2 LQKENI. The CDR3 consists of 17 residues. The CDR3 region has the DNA TGTGCCAGCTCACCAAGGGACAGGGAGGCTAGCAATCAGCCCCAGCATTTT. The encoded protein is CASSPRDREASNQPQHF.

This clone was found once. CDR3 in DNA: TGCGCCAGCAGCCAAGACGCGGGGGGGCTGTCCTACAATGAGCAGTTCTTC. Its protein product is CASSQDAGGLSYNEQFF. This sequence joins TRBV4-1 and TRBJ2-1; 9 bases match TRBD2. This CDR3 has 17 residues. Germline V lookup: CDR1 MGHRA, CDR2 YSYEKL. V shed 0 bases, J shed 1 base, and the junction held 4 bases outside the gene matches.

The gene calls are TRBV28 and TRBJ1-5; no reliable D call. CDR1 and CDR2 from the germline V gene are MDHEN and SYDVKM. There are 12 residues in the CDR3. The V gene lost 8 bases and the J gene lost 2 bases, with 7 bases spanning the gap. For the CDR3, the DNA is TGTGCCAGCGTCGAGGGCAATCAGCCCCAGCATTTT. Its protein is CASVEGNQPQHF.

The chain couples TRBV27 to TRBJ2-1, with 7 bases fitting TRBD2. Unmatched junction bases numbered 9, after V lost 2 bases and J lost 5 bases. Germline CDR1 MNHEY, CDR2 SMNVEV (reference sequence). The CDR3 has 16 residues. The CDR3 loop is CASSLGLAENDNEQFF. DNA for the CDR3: TGTGCCAGCAGTTTAGGGCTAGCGGAGAACGACAATGAGCAGTTCTTC.